The 21 T cell receptor beta chains given below trace back to one sample, sequenced in a study of shared clonotypes between healthy human individuals. The assay was immunoSEQ multiplex PCR, and TCRdb's table has in-frame clones only and misses some. This sample has 2 million to 2.5 million clones, with about 90% found just once. Material: naive CD4+ T cells from PBMCs. Documented subset: CD45RA+ positively selected. These TCRs come from a man younger than 35 in good health. Some clones in this sample may be carry-over from other donors' samples.

This clone was detected only once. V usage is TRBV9 and J usage is TRBJ2-5, with unresolved D. Germline V gene sequence: CDR1 SGDLS, CDR2 YYNGEE. This CDR3 has 15 amino acids. Trimming pared 3 bases from V and 1 base from J, leaving 13 bases between. The DNA for the CDR3 is TGTGCCAGCAGCGAGACTTCCAGGTCCCAAGAGACCCAGTACTTC. Amino acid sequence: CASSETSRSQETQYF.

The V and J genes are TRBV9 and TRBJ1-2, with unresolved D. Germline values: CDR1 SGDLS, CDR2 YYNGEE. The length of the CDR3 is 13 residues. V was clipped by 0 bases and J by 7 bases, with 10 bases between them. The CDR3 DNA reads TGTGCCAGCAGCGTAGCAACAAGGCTTGGCTACACCTTC. It codes for CASSVATRLGYTF.

V and J are TRBV18 and TRBJ2-7, with TRBD2 identical over 12 bases. The CDR3 is 19 residues long. The V gene's germline CDR1 is KGHSH and CDR2 LQKENI. Trimming at V came to 2 bases and at J to 0 bases, leaving 11 bases not matched to a gene. CDR3 residues: CASSPRGPTSGRPSYEQYF. DNA for the CDR3: TGTGCCAGCTCACCAAGGGGGCCCACTAGCGGGAGGCCCTCCTACGAGCAGTACTTC.

The chain employs TRBV28 and TRBJ2-7; D is perhaps TRBD2 (6 bases). Trimming stripped 5 bases from V and 0 bases from J, with 17 bases between. The CDR3 loop spans 16 amino acids. CDR1 and CDR2 from the germline V gene are MDHEN and SYDVKM. The CDR3 coding sequence is TGTGCCAGCAGTCTCAACTTACGGGACTTCTCCTACGAGCAGTACTTC. Encoded protein: CASSLNLRDFSYEQYF.

On this clone: Other DNA variants within this sample encode the same CDR3. This chain joins TRBV18 and TRBJ2-7; D ambiguous. Germline CDR1 KGHSH, CDR2 LQKENI. Trimming removed 0 bases from V and 2 bases from J, with 8 bases in between. The CDR3 covers 14 residues. The CDR3 region has the DNA TGTGCCAGCTCACCACCGGGTTTGACCTACGAGCAGTACTTC. This translates into CASSPPGLTYEQYF.

The V and J genes are TRBV28 and TRBJ1-4; 12 bases line up with TRBD1. This CDR3 has 16 amino acids. Trimming at V came to 6 bases and at J to 8 bases, leaving 10 bases not matched to a gene. CDR1 is MDHEN and CDR2 is SYDVKM in the germline V gene. In DNA form, the CDR3 reads TGTGCCAGCAGCGCTTTACTCGGGACAGGGGGCGAAAAACTGTTTTTT. Protein product: CASSALLGTGGEKLFF.

The chain employs TRBV4-1 and TRBJ1-1; D may be TRBD1 (5 bases). Per the germline V gene, CDR1 is MGHRA and CDR2 is YSYEKL. The CDR3 is made up of 14 amino acids. With 3 bases removed from V and 5 bases from J, the gap between germline ends came to 13 bases. The CDR3 DNA follows: TGCGCCAGCAGCCAGGTGGGACGGGGGACTGAAGCTTTCTTT. Translating gives CASSQVGRGTEAFF.

V gene TRBV5-4 combines with J gene TRBJ2-1; 8 positions agree with TRBD2. The CDR3 contains 16 residues. V trimming: 2 bases; J trimming: 6 bases; junction bases outside the gene matches: 10. CDR1 SGHNT and CDR2 YYREEE come from the germline V gene (reference sequence). CDR3 residues: CASSLYTSGVGNEQFF. The CDR3 bases are TGTGCCAGCAGCTTATACACTAGCGGAGTGGGCAATGAGCAGTTCTTC.

This chain joins TRBV11-2 and TRBJ2-6, with TRBD1 identical over 9 bases. The germline V gene encodes CDR1 SGHAT and CDR2 FQNNGV. The trim removed 3 bases at V and 4 bases at J, leaving 10 bases unmatched. The CDR3 contains 18 residues. The CDR3: CASSFPDRGSSGANVLTF. In DNA form, the CDR3 reads TGTGCCAGCAGCTTTCCCGACAGGGGGTCTTCCGGGGCCAACGTCCTGACTTTC.

The genes are TRBV6-5 and TRBJ2-7; 7 nucleotides line up with TRBD1. Looked up from germline, CDR1 is MNHEY and CDR2 is SVGAGI. V shed 5 bases, J shed 0 bases, and the junction held 4 bases outside the gene matches. The CDR3 has 14 residues. In DNA form, the CDR3 reads TGTGCCAGCAGTGACAGGGACCCCTCCTACGAGCAGTACTTC. It encodes CASSDRDPSYEQYF.

The rearrangement links TRBV18 to TRBJ2-5, with D hard to call. V gave up 1 base and J gave up 9 bases, with 12 bases separating them. There are 13 residues in the CDR3. Germline V CDR1 and CDR2: KGHSH, LQKENI. The CDR3 DNA sequence: TGTGCCAGCTCACCACGGGATCCGGCGGCCCAGTACTTC. It specifies CASSPRDPAAQYF. Full variable domain (outside the CDR3, taken from reference TRBV18 and TRBJ2-5): NAGVMQNPRHLVRRRGQEARLRCSPMKGHSHVYWYRQLPEEGLKFMVYLQKENIIDESGMPKERFSAEFPKEGPSILRIQQVVRGDSAAYFCASSPRDPAAQYFGPGTRLLVL.

V gene TRBV19 combines with J gene TRBJ2-3, with D hard to call. Germline V CDR1 and CDR2: LNHDA, SQIVND (reference sequence). V was clipped by 3 bases and J by 3 bases, with 13 bases between them. The CDR3 extends over 15 amino acids. In DNA form, the CDR3 reads TGTGCCAGTAGTATGAGATCCACTGCAACAGATACGCAGTATTTT. Protein sequence: CASSMRSTATDTQYF. The full variable domain, with the rest looked up from reference TRBV19 and TRBJ2-3, is DGGITQSPKYLFRKEGQNVTLSCEQNLNHDAMYWYRQDPGQGLRLIYYSQIVNDFQKGDIAEGYSVSREKKESFPLTVTSAQKNPTAFYLCASSMRSTATDTQYFGPGTRLTVL.

The chain employs TRBV5-1 and TRBJ2-1, with TRBD2 matching 8 bases. CDR1 and CDR2 from the germline V gene are SGHRS and YFSETQ. CDR3 length: 14 amino acids. The junction had 2 bases not matched to a gene; V was cut back by 6 bases and J by 0 bases. CDR3 in DNA: TGCGCCAGCAAAAGCGGGAGCTCCTACAATGAGCAGTTCTTC. Translating gives CASKSGSSYNEQFF.

The V gene is TRBV18, the J gene TRBJ2-2; 7 bases line up with TRBD1. The CDR3 covers 15 residues. V lost 5 bases, J lost 6 bases, and 9 bases stayed unmatched. Germline V gene data show CDR1 as KGHSH and CDR2 as LQKENI. This CDR3 is CASSIFQDRSGELFF. The CDR3, as DNA: TGTGCCAGCTCAATCTTCCAGGACAGGTCCGGGGAGCTGTTTTTT. Supplemented by reference TRBV18 and TRBJ2-2, the full variable domain reads NAGVMQNPRHLVRRRGQEARLRCSPMKGHSHVYWYRQLPEEGLKFMVYLQKENIIDESGMPKERFSAEFPKEGPSILRIQQVVRGDSAAYFCASSIFQDRSGELFFGEGSRLTVL.

J is TRBJ1-2 and V is TRBV27, with D maybe TRBD1 (5 bases). From germline, CDR1 is MNHEY and CDR2 SMNVEV (reference sequence). The CDR3 consists of 15 residues. Trimming shortened V by 4 bases and J by 0 bases, and 12 bases separated the two germline ends. Here the CDR3 DNA reads TGTGCCAGCAGTTCGGGACTTACGGCTAACTATGGCTACACCTTC. Translated, it gives CASSSGLTANYGYTF.

The chain employs TRBV27 and TRBJ2-5, with 14 nucleotides matching TRBD2. Germline V gene data show CDR1 as MNHEY and CDR2 as SMNVEV (reference sequence). With 6 bases clipped from V and 9 bases from J, the junction kept 9 bases outside the gene matches. The CDR3 spans 15 residues. For the CDR3, the DNA is TGTGCCAGCAGCGGACTAGCGGGAGGTTCTGGGGCCCAGTACTTC. This sequence encodes CASSGLAGGSGAQYF.

On this clone: Other DNA variants within this sample encode the same CDR3. This chain uses TRBV28 with TRBJ1-1, with D maybe TRBD1 (5 bases). The CDR3 is 11 residues long. Germline assignment: CDR1 MDHEN and CDR2 SYDVKM. Between the trimmed V and J ends, which lost 9 bases and 3 bases, there was a span of 8 bases. The CDR3 loop reads CASSGYTEAFF. The CDR3 region has the DNA TGTGCCAGTTCAGGGTACACTGAAGCTTTCTTT.

The rearrangement joins TRBV7-2 to TRBJ1-1, with D unresolved. The CDR3 sequence is 13 residues long. The germline V and J ends were trimmed by 10 bases and 0 bases, with 12 bases remaining between them. Germline V gene data show CDR1 as SGHTA and CDR2 as FQGNSA. The CDR3 coding sequence is TGTGCCACCACTAAACAGATGAACACTGAAGCTTTCTTT. It is translated as CATTKQMNTEAFF.

The J gene is TRBJ1-4, the V gene TRBV7-2; TRBD1 might be the D (6 bases). The V and J ends lost 0 bases and 5 bases respectively, with 10 bases between them. From germline, CDR1 is SGHTA and CDR2 FQGNSA. The CDR3 covers 15 residues. The CDR3 DNA follows: TGTGCCAGCAGCTTAGCAGGACAGACAAATGAAAAACTGTTTTTT. It yields the protein CASSLAGQTNEKLFF.

The chain uses TRBV27 and TRBJ2-7, with no clear D. Germline-derived CDR1 and CDR2 are MNHEY and SMNVEV (reference sequence). V lost 5 bases and J 2 bases, leaving 16 bases between the germline ends. This CDR3 has 15 residues. As DNA, the CDR3 is TGTGCCAGCAGTACACTCCATGACACCACCTACGAGCAGTACTTC. Its translation: CASSTLHDTTYEQYF.

In DNA form, the CDR3 reads TGTGCCAGCAGGCTACCGGGGACCTACGAGCAGTACTTC. Its protein product is CASRLPGTYEQYF. This sequence joins TRBV6-5 and TRBJ2-7; TRBD2 might be the D (5 bases). From germline, CDR1 is MNHEY and CDR2 SVGAGI. The CDR3 totals 13 residues. V was clipped by 6 bases and J by 2 bases, with 11 bases between them.